This T cell receptor (beta chain) emerged from a study of shared clonotypes between healthy human individuals. None of the donors, who were healthy HIV-negative adults, had recently had acute infections or vaccinations. The authors divided CD4+ cells into CD45RA+ naive and CD45RA-negative memory subsets. A note on this clone: Its antigen remains unknown.

At deep level, the assay was performed. Sequenced by immunoSEQ multiplex PCR; TCRdb stores in-frame clones only, minus some. The profile shows about 1.5 million clones, nearly 99% of them singletons. General study findings and limits: Only a few donors were included, so the genetic and exposure-history diversity represented was limited.

V shed 4 bases and J 0 bases; nucleotides not matched to a gene: 3. This CDR3 region has 15 residues. Germline V lookup: CDR1 SGDLS, CDR2 YYNGEE. The V call is TRBV9, the J call TRBJ2-1, with 8 bases fitting TRBD2. Sequenced input: naive CD4+ T cells sorted from blood. Subset noted: CD45RA+ positively selected. The TCR was taken from a man younger than 40 in good health. CDR3 loop: CASSPSGPSYNEQFF. CDR3 coding DNA: TGTGCCAGCAGCCCTAGCGGGCCCTCCTACAATGAGCAGTTCTTC. Drawing the rest from reference TRBV9 and TRBJ2-1, the complete variable domain is DSGVTQTPKHLITATGQRVTLRCSPRSGDLSVYWYQQSLDQGLQFLIQYYNGEERAKGNILERFSAQQFPDLHSELNLSSLELGDSALYFCASSPSGPSYNEQFFGPGTRLTVL.